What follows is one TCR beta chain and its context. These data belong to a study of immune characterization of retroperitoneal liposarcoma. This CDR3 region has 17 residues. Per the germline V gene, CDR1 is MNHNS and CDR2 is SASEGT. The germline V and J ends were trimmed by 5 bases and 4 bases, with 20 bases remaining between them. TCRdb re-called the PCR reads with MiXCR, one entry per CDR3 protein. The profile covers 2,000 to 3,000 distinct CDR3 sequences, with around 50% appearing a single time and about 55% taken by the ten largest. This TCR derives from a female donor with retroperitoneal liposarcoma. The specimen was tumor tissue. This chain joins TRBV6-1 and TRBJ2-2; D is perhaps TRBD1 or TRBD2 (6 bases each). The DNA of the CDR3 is TGTGCCAGCAGTATCTTGGGGGCGGGATTGACCACCGGGGAGCTGTTTTTT. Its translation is CASSILGAGLTTGELFF.